This TCR beta chain was retrieved from a study of vaccination and CD4 T cells after COVID-19. At the level of the study: SARS-CoV-2 positivity in convalescent patients was established by nasal swab PCR; several had mild and one severe disease. Post-COVID draws followed diagnosis by a median roughly 93 days (range 35 to 161).

This sample's time point: late sampling 161 to 241 days after vaccination in three convalescent patients. Germline V CDR1 and CDR2: SEHNR, FQNEAQ (reference sequence). Trimming at V came to 1 base and at J to 5 bases, leaving 6 bases not matched to a gene. The CDR3 totals 15 residues. TCRdb itself ran the PCR reads through MiXCR, one entry per CDR3 protein. The data hold 31,000 or so distinct CDR3 sequences, with about 46% observed a single time. This sample comprised CD4+ T cells from blood, obtained about 7 months after SARS-CoV-2 vaccination. The TCR sequence derives from a human donor who had recovered from COVID-19. The V gene is TRBV7-9, the J gene TRBJ2-5, with 8 bases identical to TRBD1. CDR3 sequence reads: CASSLVGQGVETQYF. The CDR3 region has the DNA TGTGCCAGCAGCTTAGTTGGACAGGGCGTGGAGACCCAGTACTTC.